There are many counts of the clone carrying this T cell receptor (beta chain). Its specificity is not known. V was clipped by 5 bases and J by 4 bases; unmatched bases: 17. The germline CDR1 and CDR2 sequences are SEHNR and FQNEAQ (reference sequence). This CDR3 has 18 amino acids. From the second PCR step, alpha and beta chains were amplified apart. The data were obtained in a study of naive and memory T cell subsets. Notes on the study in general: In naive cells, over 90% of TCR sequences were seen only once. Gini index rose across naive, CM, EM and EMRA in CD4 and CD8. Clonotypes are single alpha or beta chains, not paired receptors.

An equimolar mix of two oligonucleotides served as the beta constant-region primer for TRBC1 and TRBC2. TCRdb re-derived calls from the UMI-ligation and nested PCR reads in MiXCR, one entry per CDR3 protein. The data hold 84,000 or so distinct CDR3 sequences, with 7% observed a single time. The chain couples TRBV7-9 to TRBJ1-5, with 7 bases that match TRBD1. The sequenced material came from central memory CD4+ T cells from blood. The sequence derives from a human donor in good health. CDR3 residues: CASSPYIPGTDSNQPQHF. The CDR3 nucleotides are TGTGCCAGCAGCCCCTACATACCCGGGACAGACTCAAATCAGCCCCAGCATTTT.